This entry lists 27 T cell receptor beta chains sequenced from one sample in a study of beta chain features in type 1 diabetes. The authors reverse transcribed all of the isolated RNA, so sequencing captured expressed TCRB transcripts. The data were produced by immunoSEQ multiplex PCR, yet TCRdb's version contains in-frame clones alone and is incomplete. The sample includes about 130,000 clones, about 10% of them seen just once. Input material: central memory CD4+ T cells from blood. All receptors come from a man in his late teens or twenties in good health.

V and J are TRBV9 and TRBJ1-3, with TRBD1 as a possible D gene (6 bases). This CDR3 has 16 residues. Germline V CDR1 and CDR2: SGDLS, YYNGEE. V dropped 4 bases and J dropped 1 base, with 15 bases sitting between them. The CDR3 DNA is TGTGCCAGCAGCCCAGCGGGGGGGCCGTCTGGAAACACCATATATTTT. Translation gives CASSPAGGPSGNTIYF.

In the case of this clone: Additional DNA sequences in this sample encode the identical CDR3. This chain links TRBV30 with TRBJ2-7; 8 nucleotides agree with TRBD1. Losses at the gene ends were 4 bases for V and 4 bases for J; bases not matched to a gene: 3. The germline CDR1 and CDR2 sequences are GTSNPN and SVGIG (reference sequence). The CDR3 is 12 amino acids. Here the CDR3 reads CAWTGGAYEQYF. Written as DNA, the CDR3 is TGTGCCTGGACAGGGGGCGCATACGAGCAGTACTTC.

This clone occurred a few times. This chain links TRBV7-2 with TRBJ1-2; 8 bases agree with TRBD1. This CDR3 comprises 16 residues. Germline trimming cut 4 bases from V and 5 bases from J; bases unmatched to any gene: 12. Germline CDR1 SGHTA, CDR2 FQGNSA. For the CDR3, the DNA is TGTGCCAGCAGCTCACCCAGTCAGGGGGCGGGTTATGGCTACACCTTC. It translates to CASSSPSQGAGYGYTF.

This clone was recorded a few times. The CDR3: CASSVDFGEKLFF. Written as DNA, the CDR3 is TGTGCCAGCAGTGTGGACTTTGGGGAAAAACTGTTTTTT. The chain is built from TRBV2 and TRBJ1-4; D unclear. Germline assignment: CDR1 SNHLY and CDR2 FYNNEI. This CDR3 has 13 amino acids. Between the trimmed V and J ends, which lost 4 bases and 8 bases, there was a span of 11 bases.

The chain is built from TRBV7-9 and TRBJ2-7; possibly TRBD2 for D (5 bases). With the DNA end fitting TRBJ2-1 better, the J assignment may be wrong. This CDR3 is built from 15 residues. The germline V gene encodes CDR1 SEHNR and CDR2 FQNEAQ (reference sequence). The CDR3 loop reads CASSSQAGLWSEQFF. The CDR3 region has the DNA TGTGCCAGCAGCTCTCAGGCGGGTCTCTGGAGTGAGCAGTTCTTC.

This chain uses TRBV4-3 with TRBJ1-2, with D possibly TRBD1 on 6 matching bases. The CDR3 is made up of 13 amino acids. The V gene's germline CDR1 is LGHNA and CDR2 YSLEER. V lost 6 bases and J 6 bases, leaving 14 bases between the germline ends. CDR3: CASSYRDQDGYTF. The DNA for the CDR3 is TGCGCCAGCAGTTACAGGGACCAGGATGGCTACACCTTC.

This clone was seen a handful of times. The gene calls are TRBV6-6 and TRBJ2-7; 11 nucleotides align to TRBD1. The germline V gene has CDR1 MNHNY and CDR2 SVGAGI (reference sequence). Trimming cost V 6 bases and J 5 bases; bases outside gene matches: 6. CDR3 length: 14 amino acids. CDR3 sequence: CASRRGQGDDEQYF. The DNA of the CDR3 is TGTGCCAGCAGGCGGGGACAGGGGGACGACGAGCAGTACTTC.

This clone occurred many times. The chain links TRBV30 to TRBJ2-2, with 12 positions matching TRBD1. CDR1 and CDR2 (germline): GTSNPN, SVGIG (reference sequence). The CDR3 spans 16 residues. The V gene end was trimmed by 1 base and the J gene end by 5 bases; junction bases not matched to a gene: 5. CDR3 sequence: CAWSAGQGAWTGELFF. The CDR3 bases are TGTGCCTGGAGTGCGGGACAGGGGGCATGGACCGGGGAGCTGTTTTTT.

This clone was seen a few times. CDR3: CASSPGTGDNQPQHF. The CDR3, as DNA: TGTGCCAGCTCACCAGGGACAGGGGATAATCAGCCCCAGCATTTT. The chain carries TRBV18 and TRBJ1-5; 10 nucleotides align to TRBD1. Germline CDR1 reads KGHSH; CDR2 reads LQKENI. The CDR3 sequence is 15 residues long. Unmatched junction bases numbered 2, after V lost 2 bases and J lost 4 bases.

The chain combines TRBV7-6 with TRBJ2-7; maybe TRBD2 (6 bases). With 1 base removed from V and 7 bases from J, the gap between germline ends came to 11 bases. Germline loops: CDR1 SGHVS, CDR2 FNYEAQ. The length of the CDR3 is 13 residues. In nucleotides, the CDR3 is TGTGCCAGCAGCTTAGGGAGGGATAAGGAGCAGTACTTC. Translated, it gives CASSLGRDKEQYF.

The rearrangement joins TRBV7-2 to TRBJ2-3; no clear D gene. The CDR3 is 12 amino acids. V lost 5 bases and J lost 6, with 9 bases in between. Germline lookup yields CDR1 SGHTA and CDR2 FQGNSA. The DNA of the CDR3 is TGTGCCAGCAGCCTCGACGGGGATACGCAGTATTTT. Residues: CASSLDGDTQYF.

This clone came up a few times. The chain has TRBV5-6 and TRBJ2-7; D may be TRBD2 (6 bases). Trimming removed 4 bases at V and 2 bases at J, with 10 bases between. Germline CDR1 is SGHDT and CDR2 is YYEEEE. The CDR3 length is 13 residues. CDR3 loop: CASSGGAAYEQYF. DNA for the CDR3: TGTGCCAGCAGCGGCGGGGCGGCCTACGAGCAGTACTTC.

In this sample, this clone turned up a few times. Other nucleotide sequences in the sample specify the same CDR3. The chain joins TRBV18 to TRBJ2-5, with D tentatively TRBD2 (6 bases). CDR1 KGHSH and CDR2 LQKENI come from the germline V gene. The CDR3 length is 14 residues. Trimming stripped 0 bases from V and 5 bases from J, with 10 bases between. The CDR3 reads CASSPPSGLETQYF. Here the CDR3 DNA reads TGTGCCAGCTCACCACCTAGCGGACTGGAGACCCAGTACTTC.

The J gene is TRBJ1-2, the V gene TRBV4-3, with 7 bases matching TRBD1. This CDR3 is built from 14 residues. Germline-derived CDR1 and CDR2 are LGHNA and YSLEER. J gave up 8 bases and V 4 bases, and 10 bases lay outside the gene matches. The CDR3 loop is CASSPNDRVKGYTF. In DNA, the CDR3 is TGCGCCAGCAGCCCGAACGACAGGGTGAAAGGCTACACCTTC.

The chain uses TRBV4-3 and TRBJ1-5; D possibly corresponds to TRBD1 (5 bases). The CDR3 has 15 amino acids. The V gene's germline CDR1 is LGHNA and CDR2 YSLEER. Trimming removed 5 bases at V and 4 bases at J, with 15 bases between. CDR3 coding DNA: TGCGCCAGCAGCACTTCGGGGGTCGGTAATCAGCCCCAGCATTTT. Amino acids: CASSTSGVGNQPQHF.

This clone has more than one count but fewer than ten. The chain carries TRBV28 and TRBJ1-5; 7 nucleotides align to TRBD1. There are 17 residues in the CDR3. V trimming: 2 bases; J trimming: 0 bases; junction bases outside the gene matches: 7. CDR1 is MDHEN and CDR2 is SYDVKM in the germline V gene. As DNA, the CDR3 is TGTGCCAGCAGTTTAAACTGGGGACAGCATAGCAATCAGCCCCAGCATTTT. Encoded protein: CASSLNWGQHSNQPQHF.

This clone was seen only a few times. The chain joins TRBV27 to TRBJ1-6; no definite D call. Germline-derived CDR1 and CDR2 are MNHEY and SMNVEV (reference sequence). This CDR3 region has 14 residues. V was trimmed by 2 bases and J by 9 bases, leaving 11 bases between them. CDR3 DNA: TGTGCCAGCAGTTTACGAGGAGGTCTTTCACCCCTCCACTTT. Translated: CASSLRGGLSPLHF.

A few counts support this clone. This chain connects TRBV7-2 to TRBJ1-1; no clear D gene. The length of the CDR3 is 12 residues. CDR1 SGHTA and CDR2 FQGNSA come from the germline V gene. The germline V and J ends were trimmed by 1 base and 6 bases, with 6 bases remaining between them. In DNA, the CDR3 is TGTGCCAGCAGCTTAGATGGGCCTGAAGCTTTCTTT. Its protein is CASSLDGPEAFF.

The chain combines TRBV29-1 with TRBJ2-6; TRBD1 matches 12 bases. Per germline, CDR1 SQVTM and CDR2 ANQGSEA. This CDR3 comprises 17 residues. With 4 bases clipped from V and 0 bases from J, the junction kept 4 bases outside the gene matches. The CDR3: CSVGGQGADSGANVLTF. CDR3 sequence (DNA): TGCAGCGTTGGGGGACAGGGGGCAGACTCTGGGGCCAACGTCCTGACTTTC.

The chain couples TRBV19 to TRBJ1-2, with D possibly being TRBD1 (5 bases). The CDR3 is 13 amino acids. The V and J ends lost 3 bases and 8 bases respectively, with 13 bases between them. Germline assignment: CDR1 LNHDA and CDR2 SQIVND (reference sequence). CDR3 sequence reads: CASSMGQGRGYTF. DNA for the CDR3: TGTGCCAGTAGTATGGGCCAGGGTCGAGGCTACACCTTC.

This clone was detected only a few times. This sequence joins TRBV7-3 and TRBJ2-2, with 12 bases aligning to TRBD2. The germline CDR1 and CDR2 sequences are SGHTA and FQGTGA. This CDR3 comprises 18 residues. With V trimmed by 6 bases and J by 6 bases, 14 bases remained unmatched. CDR3 sequence: CASRHGPSGGAGAGELFF. DNA for the CDR3: TGTGCCAGCAGACACGGGCCTAGCGGGGGGGCCGGAGCCGGGGAGCTGTTTTTT.

The gene calls are TRBV9 and TRBJ2-2; D is unclear. CDR1 and CDR2 from the germline V gene are SGDLS and YYNGEE. Between the trimmed V and J ends, which lost 3 bases and 2 bases, there was a span of 8 bases. The CDR3 has 14 amino acids. CDR3 loop: CASSGRQNTGELFF. CDR3 nucleotides: TGTGCCAGCAGCGGACGACAAAACACCGGGGAGCTGTTTTTT. The entire variable domain, with the rest obtained from reference TRBV9 and TRBJ2-2, is as follows: DSGVTQTPKHLITATGQRVTLRCSPRSGDLSVYWYQQSLDQGLQFLIQYYNGEERAKGNILERFSAQQFPDLHSELNLSSLELGDSALYFCASSGRQNTGELFFGEGSRLTVL.

The chain couples TRBV10-3 to TRBJ2-5; 9 positions match TRBD2. Germline CDR1 and CDR2: ENHRY and SYGVKD. This CDR3 has 16 amino acids. V lost 0 bases and J lost 2; bases outside the gene matches: 4. The CDR3 coding sequence is TGTGCCATCAGTGAGTCTAGCGGGGGCGGTCAAGAGACCCAGTACTTC. It encodes CAISESSGGGQETQYF.

Remarks on this clone: A junction end diverges from the germline sequence, so it may reflect a read error. The chain carries TRBV15 and TRBJ1-3; TRBD1 might be the D (5 bases). The CDR3 sequence is 15 residues long. In germline, CDR1 is LNHNV, CDR2 YYDKDF (reference sequence). CDR3 amino acids: CATSREGRAGNTIYF. In DNA, the CDR3 is TGTGCCACCAGCAGAGAAGGCAGGGCTGGGAACACCATATATTTT.

This chain joins TRBV18 and TRBJ2-3, with 7 bases that match TRBD2. J lost 3 bases, V lost 6 bases, and 6 bases had no gene match. From germline, CDR1 is KGHSH and CDR2 LQKENI. This CDR3 is 14 amino acids long. CDR3 DNA sequence: TGTGCCAGCTCCCAGGGAGGGACGACAGATACGCAGTATTTT. Amino acids: CASSQGGTTDTQYF.

This clone has just a few counts. The genes are TRBV7-2 and TRBJ1-1, with 9 bases aligning to TRBD1. Germline V gene lookup returns CDR1 SGHTA and CDR2 FQGNSA. The junction had 10 bases not matched to a gene; V was cut back by 0 bases and J by 8 bases. This CDR3 has 16 residues. The CDR3, as DNA: TGTGCCAGCAGCTTAGCTCCAACAGGGGGCTTTGCCGAAGCTTTCTTT. Its protein is CASSLAPTGGFAEAFF.

This clone was counted only a few times. One junction end does not reproduce the germline sequence, and a read error may be involved. The chain uses TRBV7-2 and TRBJ1-4, with a possible D match to TRBD1 (5 bases). The germline gives CDR1 SGHTA, CDR2 FQGNSA. This CDR3 has 15 amino acids. CDR3 nucleotides: TGCGCCAGCAGCCAAGATGCACAGGTCCAAGGAAAACTGTTTTTT. Amino acids: CASSQDAQVQGKLFF.